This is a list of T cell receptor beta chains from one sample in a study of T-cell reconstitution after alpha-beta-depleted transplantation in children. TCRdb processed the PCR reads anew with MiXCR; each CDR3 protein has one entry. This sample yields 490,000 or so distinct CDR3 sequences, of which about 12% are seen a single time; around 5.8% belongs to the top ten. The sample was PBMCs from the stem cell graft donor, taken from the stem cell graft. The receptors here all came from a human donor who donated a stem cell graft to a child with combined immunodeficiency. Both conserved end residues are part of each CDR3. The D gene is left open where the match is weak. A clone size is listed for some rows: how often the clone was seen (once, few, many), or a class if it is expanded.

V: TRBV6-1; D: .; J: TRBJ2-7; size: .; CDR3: CASSTVQGYEQYF; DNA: TGTGCCAGCAGTACCGTACAGGGATACGAGCAGTACTTC
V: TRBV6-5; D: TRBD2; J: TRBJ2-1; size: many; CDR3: CASSYDGGRVNEQFF; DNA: TGTGCCAGCAGTTACGACGGCGGGAGGGTCAATGAGCAGTTCTTC
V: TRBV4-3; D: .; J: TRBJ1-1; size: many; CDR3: CASSQVWAGMNTEAFF; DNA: TGCGCCAGCAGCCAAGTCTGGGCAGGGATGAACACTGAAGCTTTCTTT
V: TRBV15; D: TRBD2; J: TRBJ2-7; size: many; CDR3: CATSREGTSGGQYF; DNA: TGTGCCACCAGCAGAGAAGGGACTAGCGGAGGACAGTACTTC
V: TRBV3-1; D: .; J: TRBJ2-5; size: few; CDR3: CASSQASVSYETQYF; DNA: TGTGCCAGCAGCCAAGCGTCGGTATCCTATGAGACCCAGTACTTC
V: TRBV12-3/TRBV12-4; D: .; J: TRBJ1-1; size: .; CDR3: CASSLILDRGDTEAFF; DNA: TGTGCCAGCAGTTTAATTTTAGACCGCGGGGATACTGAAGCTTTCTTT
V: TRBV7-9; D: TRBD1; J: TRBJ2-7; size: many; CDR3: CASSLDRDEQYF; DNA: TGTGCCAGCAGCCTAGACAGGGACGAGCAGTACTTC
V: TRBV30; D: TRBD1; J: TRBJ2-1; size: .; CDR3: CAISGTGGMNEQFF; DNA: TGTGCCATCTCCGGGACAGGGGGCATGAATGAGCAGTTCTTC
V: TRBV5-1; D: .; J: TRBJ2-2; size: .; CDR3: CASSPTSSGELFF; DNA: TGCGCCAGCAGCCCTACTAGTTCCGGGGAGCTGTTTTTT
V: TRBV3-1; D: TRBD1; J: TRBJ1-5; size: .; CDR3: CASSQTLQGSANQPQHF; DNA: TGTGCCAGCAGCCAAACCCTACAGGGGTCGGCAAATCAGCCCCAGCATTTT
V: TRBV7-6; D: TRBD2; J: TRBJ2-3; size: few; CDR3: CASSPRLAGGNTDTQYF; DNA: TGTGCCAGCAGCCCCCGACTAGCGGGGGGAAACACAGATACGCAGTATTTT
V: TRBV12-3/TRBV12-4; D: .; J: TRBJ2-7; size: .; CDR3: CASSFGRQGREQYF; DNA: TGTGCCAGCAGTTTTGGTAGGCAGGGTAGGGAGCAGTACTTC
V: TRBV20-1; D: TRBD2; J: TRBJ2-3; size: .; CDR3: CSARTGGRRADTQYF; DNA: TGCAGTGCTAGGACGGGCGGGAGGCGTGCAGATACGCAGTATTTT
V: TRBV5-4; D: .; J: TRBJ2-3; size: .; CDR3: CASSPGGGSADTQYF; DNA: TGTGCCAGCAGCCCAGGTGGGGGGTCAGCAGATACGCAGTATTTT
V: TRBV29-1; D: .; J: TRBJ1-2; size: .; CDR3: CSVSGSGGYTF; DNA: TGCAGCGTTTCGGGATCTGGTGGCTACACCTTC
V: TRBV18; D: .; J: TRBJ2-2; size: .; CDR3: CASSSGDRLGELFF; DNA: TGTGCCAGCTCGTCGGGGGACCGCCTCGGGGAGCTGTTTTTT
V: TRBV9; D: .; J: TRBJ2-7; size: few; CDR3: CARGPGTYEQYF; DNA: TGTGCCAGGGGACCTGGGACCTACGAGCAGTACTTC
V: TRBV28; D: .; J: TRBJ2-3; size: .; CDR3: CASSWDIRDTDTQYF; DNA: TGTGCCAGCAGTTGGGACATTCGAGACACAGATACGCAGTATTTT
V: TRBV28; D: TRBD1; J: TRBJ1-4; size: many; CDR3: CASSLSDRQTNEKLFF; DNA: TGTGCCAGCAGTTTATCGGACAGGCAAACTAATGAAAAACTGTTTTTT
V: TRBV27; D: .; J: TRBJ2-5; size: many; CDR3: CASSFREGTQYF; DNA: TGTGCCAGCAGTTTCCGCGAGGGGACCCAGTACTTC
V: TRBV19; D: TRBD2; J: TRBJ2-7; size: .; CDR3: CAWSRGGLSYEQYF; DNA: TGTGCCTGGAGTCGGGGGGGCCTCTCCTACGAGCAGTACTTC
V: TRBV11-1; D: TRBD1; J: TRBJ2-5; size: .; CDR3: CASSLRTGGVETQYF; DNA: TGTGCCAGCAGCTTAAGGACAGGGGGCGTCGAGACCCAGTACTTC
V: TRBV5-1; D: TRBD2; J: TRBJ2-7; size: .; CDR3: CASSLAGTSRYEQYF; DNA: TGCGCCAGCAGCTTGGCCGGGACTAGTAGGTACGAGCAGTACTTC
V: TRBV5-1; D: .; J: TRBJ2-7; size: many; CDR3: CASSLTWTGGAGYEQYF; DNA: TGCGCCAGCAGCTTGACGTGGACGGGGGGCGCAGGCTACGAGCAGTACTTC
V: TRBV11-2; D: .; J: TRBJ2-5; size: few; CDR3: CASSQGRVETQYF; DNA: TGTGCCAGCAGCCAGGGGAGGGTCGAGACCCAGTACTTC
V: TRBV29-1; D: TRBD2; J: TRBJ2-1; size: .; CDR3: CSVERSPGGYEQFF; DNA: TGCAGCGTTGAACGGTCCCCGGGAGGCTATGAGCAGTTCTTC
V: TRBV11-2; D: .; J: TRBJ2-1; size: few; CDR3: CASSLQGYNEQFF; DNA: TGTGCCAGCAGCTTACAGGGTTACAATGAGCAGTTCTTC
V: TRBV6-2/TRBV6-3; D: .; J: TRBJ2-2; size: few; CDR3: CASRDVTGTGELFF; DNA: TGTGCCAGCAGAGACGTTACAGGGACCGGGGAGCTGTTTTTT
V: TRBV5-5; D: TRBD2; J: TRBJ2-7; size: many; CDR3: CASSPGYGGAYEQYF; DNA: TGTGCCAGCAGCCCCGGGTACGGGGGGGCCTACGAGCAGTACTTC
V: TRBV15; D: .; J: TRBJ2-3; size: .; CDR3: CATSREGAATRDTQYF; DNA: TGTGCCACCAGCAGAGAGGGGGCGGCCACCCGAGATACGCAGTATTTT
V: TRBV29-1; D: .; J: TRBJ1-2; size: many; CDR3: CSVDHTYGYTF; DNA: TGCAGCGTTGATCACACCTATGGCTACACCTTC
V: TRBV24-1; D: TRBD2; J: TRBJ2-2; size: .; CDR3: CATSDWRTSRAGELFF; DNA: TGTGCCACCAGTGATTGGAGGACTAGTAGGGCCGGGGAGCTGTTTTTT
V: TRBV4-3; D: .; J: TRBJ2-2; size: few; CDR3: CASSHSGGANTGELFF; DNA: TGCGCCAGCAGCCACTCCGGAGGGGCTAACACCGGGGAGCTGTTTTTT
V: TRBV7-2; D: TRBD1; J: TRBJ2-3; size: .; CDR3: CASGLVSQGADTQYF; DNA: TGTGCCAGCGGCTTAGTGTCCCAGGGGGCAGATACGCAGTATTTT
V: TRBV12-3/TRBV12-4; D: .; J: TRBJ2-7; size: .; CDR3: CASSLGRHEQYF; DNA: TGTGCCAGCAGTCTCGGACGGCACGAGCAGTACTTC
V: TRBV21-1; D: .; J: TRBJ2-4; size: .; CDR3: CASSQDLTPTNIQYF; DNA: TGTGCCAGCAGCCAGGACCTTACGCCTACCAACATTCAGTACTTC
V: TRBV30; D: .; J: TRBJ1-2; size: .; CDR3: CAWSNTGGYTF; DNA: TGTGCCTGGAGTAACACAGGCGGCTACACCTTC
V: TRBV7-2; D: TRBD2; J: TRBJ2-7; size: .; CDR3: CASSPGTRISAQYF; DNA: TGTGCCAGCAGCCCCGGGACTAGAATCTCTGCGCAGTACTTC
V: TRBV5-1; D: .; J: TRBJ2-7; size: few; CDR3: CASSLGPGTKVEQYF; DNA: TGCGCCAGCAGCTTGGGGCCCGGGACAAAAGTCGAGCAGTACTTC
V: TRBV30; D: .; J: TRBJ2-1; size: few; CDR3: CAWRGRGGNEQFF; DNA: TGTGCCTGGAGGGGACGGGGCGGCAATGAGCAGTTCTTC
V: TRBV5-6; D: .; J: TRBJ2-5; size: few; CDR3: CASSLVQGQETQYF; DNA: TGTGCCAGCAGCTTGGTTCAGGGACAAGAGACCCAGTACTTC
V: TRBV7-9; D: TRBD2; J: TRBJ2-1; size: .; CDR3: CASTSGGYNEQFF; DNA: TGTGCCAGCACGTCCGGGGGGTACAATGAGCAGTTCTTC
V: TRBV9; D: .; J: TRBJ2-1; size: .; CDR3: CASSPASYNEQFF; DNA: TGTGCCAGCAGCCCCGCGTCCTACAATGAGCAGTTCTTC
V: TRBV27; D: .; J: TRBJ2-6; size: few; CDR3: CASGGLSGANVLTF; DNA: TGTGCCAGTGGGGGACTTTCTGGGGCCAACGTCCTGACTTTC
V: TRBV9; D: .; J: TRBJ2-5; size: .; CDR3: CASSSRDNPTQETQYF; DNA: TGTGCCAGCAGCAGCCGGGACAATCCGACACAAGAGACCCAGTACTTC
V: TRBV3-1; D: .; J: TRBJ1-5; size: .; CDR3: CASSQDASGDVAQHF; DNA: TGTGCCAGCAGCCAAGATGCCAGTGGGGACGTGGCCCAGCATTTT
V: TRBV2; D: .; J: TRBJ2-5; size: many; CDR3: CASSELVNGQETQYF; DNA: TGTGCCAGCAGTGAACTAGTTAACGGGCAGGAGACCCAGTACTTC
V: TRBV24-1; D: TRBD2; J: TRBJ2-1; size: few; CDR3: CATSDFSSGNEQFF; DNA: TGTGCCACCAGTGATTTCTCTAGCGGCAATGAGCAGTTCTTC
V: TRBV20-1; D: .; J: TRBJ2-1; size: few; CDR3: CSAGSGYNEQFF; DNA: TGCAGTGCCGGTAGCGGATACAATGAGCAGTTCTTC
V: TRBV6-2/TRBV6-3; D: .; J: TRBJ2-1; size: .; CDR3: CASSRRVVTVNEQFF; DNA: TGTGCCAGCAGCCGTCGGGTAGTAACCGTCAATGAGCAGTTCTTC
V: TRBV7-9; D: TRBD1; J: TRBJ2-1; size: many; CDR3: CASTMDRRRNEQFF; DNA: TGTGCCAGCACCATGGACAGGCGTAGGAATGAGCAGTTCTTC
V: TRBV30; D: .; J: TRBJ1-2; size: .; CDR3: CAWSVQDPWRGYTF; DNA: TGTGCCTGGAGTGTACAAGACCCTTGGCGGGGCTACACCTTC
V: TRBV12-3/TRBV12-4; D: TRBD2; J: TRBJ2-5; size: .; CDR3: CASTLAGGEDQYF; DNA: TGTGCCAGCACCCTAGCGGGAGGAGAGGACCAGTACTTC
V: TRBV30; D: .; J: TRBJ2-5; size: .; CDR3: CAWGDETQYF; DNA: TGTGCCTGGGGGGACGAGACCCAGTACTTC
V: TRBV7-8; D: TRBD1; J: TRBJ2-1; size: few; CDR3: CASSRVTGGGLYNEQFF; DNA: TGTGCCAGCAGCCGAGTTACAGGGGGAGGTCTATACAATGAGCAGTTCTTC